A single sample gave rise to the 18 T cell receptor beta chains below, sequenced in a study of T cell clonotyping in hematopoietic cell transplantation. The data were produced by immunoSEQ multiplex PCR, yet TCRdb's version contains in-frame clones alone and is incomplete. The sample holds under 5,500 clones, approximately 85% seen once. This sample comprised peripheral blood mononuclear cells, obtained 180 days after allogeneic stem cell transplant. Receptors originate from a male patient between 60 and 69 years old who had an allogeneic stem cell transplant from an unrelated donor, so T cells may come from the graft donor. Some clones in this sample may be carry-over from other donors' samples.

This chain uses TRBV4-1 with TRBJ2-5; TRBD1 matches at 7 bases. The CDR3 extends over 17 amino acids. The germline V gene encodes CDR1 MGHRA and CDR2 YSYEKL. J lost 4 bases, V lost 1 base, and 12 bases had no gene match. CDR3 DNA: TGCGCCAGCAGCCAAGTCCAATTCCGGGACAGATTAGAGACCCAGTACTTC. Protein product: CASSQVQFRDRLETQYF.

The rearrangement uses TRBV29-1 and TRBJ2-7; D remains unclear. CDR3 size: 11 residues. Trimming took 2 bases from V and 1 from J, leaving 3 bases between them. Per germline, CDR1 SQVTM and CDR2 ANQGSEA. The CDR3 loop reads CSVESSYEQYF. CDR3 sequence (DNA): TGCAGCGTTGAATCTTCCTACGAGCAGTACTTC.

The table lists this clone with a count of one. The V call is TRBV19, the J call TRBJ2-2; TRBD1 matches at 7 bases. The CDR3 runs to 15 residues. The V gene end was trimmed by 3 bases and the J gene end by 4 bases; junction bases not matched to a gene: 5. Germline V gene sequence: CDR1 LNHDA, CDR2 SQIVND (reference sequence). DNA of the CDR3: TGTGCCAGTAGTATCTCGACAGGGTCCACCGGGGAGCTGTTTTTT. Residues: CASSISTGSTGELFF.

This chain connects TRBV19 to TRBJ2-3; perhaps D is TRBD1 or TRBD2 (5 bases each). The CDR3 spans 17 residues. The germline V gene encodes CDR1 LNHDA and CDR2 SQIVND (reference sequence). Trimming removed 6 bases from V and 2 bases from J, with 21 bases in between. The CDR3 DNA follows: TGTGCCAGTAGAGTGAACGGTGCTGGGGGACCCACAGATACGCAGTATTTT. Translating gives CASRVNGAGGPTDTQYF.

This sequence joins TRBV10-1 and TRBJ2-7; no clear D gene. This CDR3 is 13 amino acids long. V lost 0 bases to trimming and J lost 7 bases, with 10 bases between them. CDR1 and CDR2 (germline): WNHNN, SYGVQD (reference sequence). CDR3 sequence: CASSESGSHEQYF. For the CDR3, the DNA is TGCGCCAGCAGTGAGTCCGGCTCGCATGAGCAGTACTTC.

There are a few counts of this clone. The V call is TRBV4-3, the J call TRBJ1-6; a possible D gene is TRBD1 (6 bases). Per germline, CDR1 LGHNA and CDR2 YSLEER. The CDR3 is made up of 19 amino acids. The germline V and J ends were trimmed by 0 bases and 4 bases, with 19 bases remaining between them. This CDR3 is CASSQDEPGGLFYNSPLHF. Written as DNA, the CDR3 is TGCGCCAGCAGCCAAGATGAACCTGGGGGGCTATTTTATAATTCACCCCTCCACTTT.

The chain combines TRBV28 with TRBJ1-1; TRBD1 agrees at 7 bases. J gave up 11 bases and V 2 bases, and 8 bases lay outside the gene matches. This CDR3 is 13 amino acids long. The germline V gene has CDR1 MDHEN and CDR2 SYDVKM. CDR3 in DNA: TGTGCCAGCAGTTTAAGGAGCAGGGGGAAGGCTTTCTTT. It is translated as CASSLRSRGKAFF.

The chain recombines TRBV30 with TRBJ1-2, with 9 bases matching TRBD1. This CDR3 is built from 17 residues. J was trimmed by 5 bases and V by 1 base; bases with no gene match: 14. Germline CDR1 GTSNPN, CDR2 SVGIG (reference sequence). CDR3 sequence: CAWSGPGQGTPWYGYTF. Written as DNA, the CDR3 is TGTGCCTGGAGTGGGCCGGGACAGGGAACACCATGGTATGGCTACACCTTC.

The genes are TRBV4-1 and TRBJ2-7; 8 positions match TRBD2. Germline loops: CDR1 MGHRA, CDR2 YSYEKL. This CDR3 is 17 amino acids long. With 3 bases clipped from V and 0 bases from J, the junction kept 10 bases outside the gene matches. CDR3 DNA: TGCGCCAGCAGCCAGGAAGTAGCGGGGACGAGCTCCTACGAGCAGTACTTC. It encodes CASSQEVAGTSSYEQYF.

The chain uses TRBV5-8 and TRBJ2-5; 10 nucleotides align to TRBD1. The CDR3 is 16 residues long. The V and J ends lost 4 bases and 1 base, in that order; junction bases with no gene match: 7. CDR1 and CDR2 from the germline V gene are SGHTS and YDEGEE. CDR3 nucleotide sequence: TGTGCCAGCAGCATTGGGACAGGGGCTAGCCAAGAGACCCAGTACTTC. This translates into CASSIGTGASQETQYF.

The V gene is TRBV6-7, the J gene TRBJ1-4, with D unclear. TRBV6-7 is marked as an open reading frame, function uncertain. The CDR3 is made up of 14 amino acids. Deletions cut 6 bases from V and 6 bases from J, with 14 bases between. In DNA form, the CDR3 reads TGTGCCAGCAGCCACGTGAAGGGAGATGAAAAACTGTTTTTT. This sequence encodes CASSHVKGDEKLFF.

The sample holds one count of this clone. V usage is TRBV7-2 and J usage is TRBJ1-3, with 7 bases that match TRBD1. The V and J ends lost 2 bases and 0 bases, in that order; junction bases with no gene match: 1. The V gene's germline CDR1 is SGHTA and CDR2 FQGNSA. There are 15 residues in the CDR3. CDR3 sequence reads: CASSLNRGSGNTIYF. In nucleotides, the CDR3 is TGTGCCAGCAGCTTAAACAGGGGCTCTGGAAACACCATATATTTT.

A single count supports this clone. The J gene is TRBJ2-5, the V gene TRBV6-1; 8 bases fit TRBD2. Looked up from germline, CDR1 is MNHNS and CDR2 is SASEGT. The J segment lost 4 bases and the V segment lost 6 bases, leaving 7 bases of the junction unmatched. CDR3 length equals 14 residues. CDR3 amino acids: CASRRTSLTETQYF. Written as DNA, the CDR3 is TGTGCCAGCAGAAGGACTAGCTTGACAGAGACCCAGTACTTC.

J is TRBJ1-6 and V is TRBV28; 10 positions agree with TRBD1. Germline CDR1 MDHEN, CDR2 SYDVKM. Trimming cost V 7 bases and J 9 bases; bases outside gene matches: 6. The CDR3 has 14 amino acids. For the CDR3, the DNA is TGTGCCAGCAATACCGACAGGGGGCTTTCACCCCTCCACTTT. This sequence encodes CASNTDRGLSPLHF. Combining the CDR3 with reference TRBV28 and TRBJ1-6 gives the whole variable domain DVKVTQSSRYLVKRTGEKVFLECVQDMDHENMFWYRQDPGLGLRLIYFSYDVKMKEKGDIPEGYSVSREKKERFSLILESASTNQTSMYLCASNTDRGLSPLHFGNGTRLTVT.

The sample holds one count of this clone. The chain uses TRBV5-1 and TRBJ2-2, with D unclear. The CDR3 has 12 amino acids. Trimming stripped 3 bases from V and 3 bases from J, with 3 bases between. Germline lookup yields CDR1 SGHRS and CDR2 YFSETQ. CDR3 sequence reads: CASSSYTGELFF. CDR3 sequence (DNA): TGCGCCAGCAGCTCTTACACCGGGGAGCTGTTTTTT. The full variable domain, with the rest looked up from reference TRBV5-1 and TRBJ2-2, is KAGVTQTPRYLIKTRGQQVTLSCSPISGHRSVSWYQQTPGQGLQFLFEYFSETQRNKGNFPGRFSGRQFSNSRSEMNVSTLELGDSALYLCASSSYTGELFFGEGSRLTVL.

This chain joins TRBV6-5 and TRBJ1-2, with TRBD1 matching 7 bases. The CDR3 is 14 amino acids. Germline CDR1 MNHEY, CDR2 SVGAGI. J was trimmed by 7 bases and V by 5 bases; bases with no gene match: 10. Here the CDR3 reads CASSAEGAGGGYTF. CDR3 bases: TGTGCCAGCAGTGCAGAGGGGGCCGGGGGTGGCTACACCTTC.

The chain recombines TRBV28 with TRBJ2-7; D is uncertain. The CDR3 extends over 13 amino acids. The V gene lost 5 bases and the J gene lost 9 bases, with 17 bases spanning the gap. Germline V gene data show CDR1 as MDHEN and CDR2 as SYDVKM. CDR3 DNA: TGTGCCAGCAGTGCAACCCCCATCGTGTGGCAGTACTTC. Its protein is CASSATPIVWQYF. The whole variable domain, remainder taken from reference TRBV28 and TRBJ2-7, is DVKVTQSSRYLVKRTGEKVFLECVQDMDHENMFWYRQDPGLGLRLIYFSYDVKMKEKGDIPEGYSVSREKKERFSLILESASTNQTSMYLCASSATPIVWQYFGPGTRLTVT.

This clone has a single count. The CDR3 DNA reads TGTGCCTGGAGTCCGATACGGACTGGCTACGAGCAGTACTTC. Amino acid sequence: CAWSPIRTGYEQYF. This chain connects TRBV30 to TRBJ2-7; the D gene is possibly TRBD2 (5 bases). The CDR3 spans 14 residues. Germline V CDR1 and CDR2: GTSNPN, SVGIG (reference sequence). Trimming left V 2 bases short and J 3 bases short, with 14 bases between.